This TCR beta chain was profiled in a study of shared clonotypes between healthy human individuals. Across the study: Per-donor plates numbered three CD4 naive, three CD4 memory, two CD8 naive and one CD8 memory. Findings and caveats of the study: Shared clonotypes: 4.5% to 6% naive CD4, about 3.5% naive CD8, about 2.4% memory CD4, 0.4% memory CD8. Larger richness was generally estimated for naive than memory subsets.

Produced via immunoSEQ multiplex PCR; TCRdb's table is partial and in-frame only. The table includes over 750,000 clones, 90% to 98% detected once. This clone was recorded only once. Its antigen is still unknown. V was pared by 2 bases and J by 5 bases, with 16 bases between. CDR1 SGHDT and CDR2 YYEEEE come from the germline V gene. The CDR3 has 15 amino acids. Terminally differentiated effector memory CD45RA+ cells were left out of the naive CD8 fraction, which was CD45RO-negative and positively selected for CCR7. Participating donors were healthy, HIV-negative adults free of recent acute infections or vaccinations.

The V gene is TRBV5-6, the J gene TRBJ2-5; no firm D call. The TCR sequence derives from a young man in good health. Specimen: naive CD8+ T cells sorted from blood. The DNA of the CDR3 is TGTGCCAGCAGCTTAGTAGGCTCCGTCGGGGAGACCCAGTACTTC. Translating gives CASSLVGSVGETQYF.